This TCR beta chain appears in the sequencing data of a study of blood T cell repertoires in COVID-19 (dated by TCRdb to the early 2020s). For context, the study as a whole: Samples from collaborators originated in the United States, Italy and Spain and spanned both the acute and convalescent phases of COVID-19. The material from the prospective study consisted of cDNA or gDNA derived from T cells, B-cell-depleted T cells, or PBMCs. Deeply sampled blood TCRbeta repertoires from subjects exposed to, actively infected with, or recovered from COVID-19 were included in the dataset. The repertoires were released in a freely available public database intended as a resource for research on the immune response to SARS-CoV-2. Samples came from the ongoing ImmuneRACE study (first 160 participants) plus 1,254 subjects from 6 global collaborators. Nearly every sample came with metadata listing a de-identified subject ID, COVID-19 status, age in years and sex. HLA class I and class II types, where available, came from metadata supplied by the sample provider rather than from assay-based typing.

Concerning this clone: The specificity of this receptor is unknown. Base qualities are not provided; no much larger clone lies one nucleotide away.

Overall results and qualifications from the work: Clinical and demographic metadata were provided uncurated, with the amount varying by source and participant.

TCRbeta CDR3 regions were amplified from genomic DNA using the immunoSEQ Assay, a bias-controlled multiplex PCR. Processing in the source paper ran as follows. Nucleated cell counts per sample were estimated from amplification of reference gene primers within the assay. To quantify the absolute abundance of each unique TCRbeta CDR3 rearrangement, sequence reads were collapsed and filtered. Productive Simpson clonality was computed per sample as the square root of Simpson's diversity index over productive rearrangements. TCRdb re-hosts the immuneACCESS table, in-frame sequences only. Its copies lack some clones; in the studies checked, an unresolved V gene accounts for under half of them, and the cause for the rest is not known. The V and J calls and the clone size are those of that table, but D and trimming were determined from the DNA. In all, the sample holds 200,000 to 250,000 clones, and 80% to 85% of those were seen once. The biggest ten clones account for about 5.6% of the sample.

One collaborating source in Seattle enrolled patients while the patients were actively infected and followed the patients over time throughout the course of disease. Whole blood was collected in K2EDTA tubes by collaborating institutions according to the institutions' own protocols. For TCRbeta analysis, collaborator samples were shipped as frozen whole blood, as isolated PBMCs, or as DNA extracted from either sample type. This sequence originates from a woman in her 70s with COVID-19, enrolled during active disease. The sequenced sample consisted of peripheral blood.

The sequenced DNA: TGTGCCAGCAGAAGCCCCACAGATACGCAGTATTTT. The translation is CASRSPTDTQYF. The V and J genes are TRBV27 and TRBJ2-3, with the D gene call left open. At the junction V is shortened by 6 bases and J by 2 bases, with 6 bases in between. The CDR3 holds 12 amino acids from the cysteine to the phenylalanine. Solely the CDR3 DNA is kept, with 36 bases framed from the first base. The CDR1 and CDR2 encoded by the germline V gene (reference sequence) are MNHEY and SMNVEV.